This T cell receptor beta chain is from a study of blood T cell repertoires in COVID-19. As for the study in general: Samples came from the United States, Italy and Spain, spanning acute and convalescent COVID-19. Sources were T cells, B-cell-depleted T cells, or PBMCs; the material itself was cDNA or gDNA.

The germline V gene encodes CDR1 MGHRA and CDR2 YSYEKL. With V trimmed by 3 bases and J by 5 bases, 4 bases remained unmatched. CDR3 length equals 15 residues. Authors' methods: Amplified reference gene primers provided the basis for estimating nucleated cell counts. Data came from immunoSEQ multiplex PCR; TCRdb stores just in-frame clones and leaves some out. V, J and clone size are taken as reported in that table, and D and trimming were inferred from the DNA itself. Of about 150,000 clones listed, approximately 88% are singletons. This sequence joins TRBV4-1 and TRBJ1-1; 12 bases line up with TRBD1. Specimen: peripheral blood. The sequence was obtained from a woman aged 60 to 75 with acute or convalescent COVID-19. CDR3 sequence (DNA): TGCGCCAGCAGCCACGGGGACAGGGGGCTTACTGAAGCTTTCTTT. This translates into CASSHGDRGLTEAFF.